Ten or more counts support the clone carrying this T cell receptor beta chain. Its antigen remains unidentified. The data originate from a study of T cells in Graves' hyperthyroidism and ophthalmopathy. Study results and caveats: Ophthalmopathy was separated from stable hyperthyroidism by a 13 V-J model.

Amplified TCR beta CDR3 regions derived from RNA transcripts. First-round RT-PCR targeting the TCR CDR3 was performed with the HTBI primer set. TCRdb reanalysed the multiplex PCR reads using MiXCR and keeps one entry per CDR3 protein. This sample yields fewer than 550,000 distinct CDR3 sequences, of which 15% to 18% are seen a single time; roughly 7.4% belongs to the top ten. Germline V gene sequence: CDR1 LNHDA, CDR2 SQIVND (reference sequence). The CDR3 runs 14 residues. Trimming at V came to 6 bases and at J to 5 bases, leaving 5 bases not matched to a gene. Sequenced material: blood. This clonotype was sampled from a woman younger than 30 with Graves' hyperthyroidism. This chain connects TRBV19 to TRBJ2-5; TRBD2 matches at 11 bases. The chain's CDR3 is CASRKLAGDETQYF. DNA of the CDR3: TGTGCCAGTAGGAAACTAGCGGGAGATGAGACCCAGTACTTC.